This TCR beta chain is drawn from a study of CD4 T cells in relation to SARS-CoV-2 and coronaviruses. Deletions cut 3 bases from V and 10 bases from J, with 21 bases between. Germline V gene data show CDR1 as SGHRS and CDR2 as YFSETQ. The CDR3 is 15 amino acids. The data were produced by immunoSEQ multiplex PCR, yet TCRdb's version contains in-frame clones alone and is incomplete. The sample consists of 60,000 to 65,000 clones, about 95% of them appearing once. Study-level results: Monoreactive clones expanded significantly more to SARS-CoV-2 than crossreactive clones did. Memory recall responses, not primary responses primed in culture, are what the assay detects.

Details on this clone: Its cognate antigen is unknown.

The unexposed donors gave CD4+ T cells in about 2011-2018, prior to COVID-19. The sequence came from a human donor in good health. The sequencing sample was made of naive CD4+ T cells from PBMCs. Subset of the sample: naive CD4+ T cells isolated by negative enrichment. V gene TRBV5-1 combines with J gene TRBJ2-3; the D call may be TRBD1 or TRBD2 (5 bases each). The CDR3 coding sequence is TGCGCCAGCAGCTGGGAGATAACAGGCTCCCAATCGCAGTATTTT. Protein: CASSWEITGSQSQYF.